A single sample is the source of the 5 T cell receptor beta chains below, sequenced in a study of blood T cell repertoires in COVID-19. Data came from immunoSEQ multiplex PCR; TCRdb stores just in-frame clones and leaves some out. The sample lists under 250,000 clones; roughly four fifths were seen once. Sequencing input: peripheral blood. The receptors shown here come from a woman in her forties with acute or convalescent COVID-19.

The table lists this clone with a few counts. The chain links TRBV10-3 to TRBJ2-2, with 14 bases identical to TRBD2. The CDR3 sequence is 20 residues long. V lost 6 bases and J lost 5; bases outside the gene matches: 17. From germline, CDR1 is ENHRY and CDR2 SYGVKD. CDR3 coding DNA: TGTGCCATCAGCCCGATCAACAGGGGGGGACTAGCGGGAGCGACCGGGGAGCTGTTTTTT. Translation gives CAISPINRGGLAGATGELFF.

The chain combines TRBV19 with TRBJ2-5, with D hard to call. In germline, CDR1 is LNHDA, CDR2 SQIVND (reference sequence). Trimming removed 3 bases at V and 4 bases at J, with 9 bases between. There are 13 residues in the CDR3. The CDR3 loop reads CASSMSGSETQYF. The DNA of the CDR3 is TGTGCCAGTAGTATGTCCGGGTCAGAGACCCAGTACTTC.

The CDR3 reads CASSLGPGDSPLHF. The CDR3 nucleotides read TGTGCCAGCAGCTTAGGACCCGGGGATTCACCCCTCCACTTT. This chain connects TRBV7-9 to TRBJ1-6; D remains ambiguous. The CDR3 length is 14 residues. CDR1 SEHNR and CDR2 FQNEAQ come from the germline V gene (reference sequence). V gave up 1 base and J gave up 8 bases, with 9 bases separating them. Drawing the rest from reference TRBV7-9 and TRBJ1-6, the complete variable domain is DTGVSQNPRHKITKRGQNVTFRCDPISEHNRLYWYRQTLGQGPEFLTYFQNEAQLEKSRLLSDRFSAERPKGSFSTLEIQRTEQGDSAMYLCASSLGPGDSPLHFGNGTRLTVT.

This clone came up once. This chain connects TRBV19 to TRBJ1-2; perhaps TRBD1 as D (5 bases). Germline V lookup: CDR1 LNHDA, CDR2 SQIVND (reference sequence). This CDR3 has 14 residues. Trimming pared 10 bases from V and 2 bases from J, leaving 17 bases between. Here the CDR3 DNA reads TGTGCCACAGCTATGCAGGGCATAAACTATGGCTACACCTTC. The encoded protein is CATAMQGINYGYTF. The full variable domain, its missing parts supplied by reference TRBV19 and TRBJ1-2, is DGGITQSPKYLFRKEGQNVTLSCEQNLNHDAMYWYRQDPGQGLRLIYYSQIVNDFQKGDIAEGYSVSREKKESFPLTVTSAQKNPTAFYLCATAMQGINYGYTFGSGTRLTVV.

The rearrangement uses TRBV11-2 and TRBJ1-2; 10 bases agree with TRBD1. The V and J ends lost 5 bases and 6 bases, in that order; junction bases with no gene match: 6. CDR1 is SGHAT and CDR2 is FQNNGV in the germline V gene. This CDR3 contains 14 residues. The CDR3 DNA is TGTGCCAGCAGCCGTACCGGGACAGGGGATGGCTACACCTTC. Encoded protein: CASSRTGTGDGYTF.